This is a list of T cell receptor beta chains from one sample in a study of blood T cell repertoires in COVID-19. Sequenced by immunoSEQ multiplex PCR; TCRdb stores in-frame clones only, minus some. The data show some 270,000 clones, approximately 83% seen once. Source material: peripheral blood. The source is a woman in her 70s with acute or convalescent COVID-19. Each CDR3 is given without its conserved first and last residue. The order of the fields is V gene, J gene, CDR3 length, CDR3 protein.

v_gene: TRBV19; j_gene: TRBJ1-5; len: 11; CDR3aa: ASSAGLREPQH
v_gene: TRBV5-1; j_gene: TRBJ2-3; len: 14; CDR3aa: ASSPTGQLRGDTQY
v_gene: TRBV19; j_gene: TRBJ1-1; len: 11; CDR3aa: ASSDTGGTEAF
v_gene: TRBV10-2; j_gene: TRBJ1-5; len: 13; CDR3aa: ASRGGTGFNQPQH
v_gene: TRBV4-1; j_gene: TRBJ1-2; len: 12; CDR3aa: ASSQATGYYGYT
v_gene: TRBV11-3; j_gene: TRBJ2-2; len: 11; CDR3aa: ASSQTLTGELF
v_gene: TRBV13; j_gene: TRBJ2-7; len: 12; CDR3aa: ASSLKRLTYEQY
v_gene: TRBV30; j_gene: TRBJ1-3; len: 11; CDR3aa: AWKGRGGNTIY
v_gene: TRBV12-3/TRBV12-4; j_gene: TRBJ2-7; len: 10; CDR3aa: ASSSSGGGEY
v_gene: TRBV11-2; j_gene: TRBJ2-7; len: 13; CDR3aa: ASSLWVNRGYEQY
v_gene: TRBV24-1; j_gene: TRBJ1-6; len: 14; CDR3aa: ATSDFWQGLNSPLH
v_gene: TRBV5-5; j_gene: TRBJ2-5; len: 15; CDR3aa: ASSLSASGGYQETQY
v_gene: TRBV7-8; j_gene: TRBJ2-7; len: 12; CDR3aa: ASSLLRGGYEQY
v_gene: TRBV11-1; j_gene: TRBJ2-7; len: 11; CDR3aa: ASSMGRSYEQY
v_gene: TRBV21-1; j_gene: TRBJ1-4; len: 14; CDR3aa: ASNNMETGGGEKLF
v_gene: TRBV10-1; j_gene: TRBJ2-1; len: 12; CDR3aa: ASSRDRRVDEQF
v_gene: TRBV3-1/TRBV3-2; j_gene: TRBJ1-4; len: 13; CDR3aa: ASSPGAGNHEKLF
v_gene: TRBV19; j_gene: TRBJ1-1; len: 11; CDR3aa: ASSSRGGAEAF
v_gene: TRBV27; j_gene: TRBJ1-2; len: 13; CDR3aa: ASSSTREGHYGYT
v_gene: TRBV6-5; j_gene: TRBJ2-4; len: 12; CDR3aa: ASRPSRAENIQY